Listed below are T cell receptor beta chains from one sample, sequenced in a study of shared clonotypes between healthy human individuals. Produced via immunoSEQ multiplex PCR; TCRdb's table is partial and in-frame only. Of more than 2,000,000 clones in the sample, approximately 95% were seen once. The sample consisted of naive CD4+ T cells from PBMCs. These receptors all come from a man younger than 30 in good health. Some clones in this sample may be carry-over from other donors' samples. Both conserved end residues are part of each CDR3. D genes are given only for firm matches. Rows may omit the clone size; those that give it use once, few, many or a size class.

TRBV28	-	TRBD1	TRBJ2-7	CASSLIGGGPLEQYF	TGTGCCAGCAGTTTAATAGGGGGCGGCCCCCTCGAGCAGTACTTC
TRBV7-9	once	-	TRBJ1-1	CASSLGTGPTTEAFF	TGTGCCAGCAGCTTAGGAACGGGACCTACCACTGAAGCTTTCTTT
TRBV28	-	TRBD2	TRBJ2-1	CASSSLPGIAGGREQFF	TGTGCCAGCAGTTCCCTCCCTGGGATAGCGGGAGGGAGGGAGCAGTTCTTC
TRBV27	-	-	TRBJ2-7	CASSFDRRAYEQYF	TGTGCCAGCAGCTTCGACAGGAGGGCCTACGAGCAGTACTTC
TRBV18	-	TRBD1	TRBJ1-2	CASYQSTGVDNYGYTF	TGTGCCAGCTACCAGAGTACAGGGGTCGATAACTATGGCTACACCTTC
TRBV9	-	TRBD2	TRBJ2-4	CASSVGGLGMKNIQYF	TGTGCCAGCAGCGTAGGCGGACTAGGAATGAAAAACATTCAGTACTTC
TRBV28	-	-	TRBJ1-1	CASSGGITEAFF	TGTGCCAGCAGCGGGGGTATAACCGAAGCTTTCTTT
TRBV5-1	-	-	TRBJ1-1	CASSLESGRNTEAFF	TGCGCCAGCAGCTTGGAGAGTGGGAGAAACACTGAAGCTTTCTTT
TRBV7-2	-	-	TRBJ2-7	CASSPQKGTAYEQYF	TGTGCCAGCAGCCCGCAAAAGGGGACCGCCTACGAGCAGTACTTC
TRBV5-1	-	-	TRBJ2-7	CASSLAGTWTSYEQYF	TGCGCCAGCAGCTTGGCCGGGACCTGGACCTCCTACGAGCAGTACTTC
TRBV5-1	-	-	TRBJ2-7	CASSLGVALTYEQYF	TGCGCCAGCAGCTTGGGGGTAGCCCTAACCTACGAGCAGTACTTC
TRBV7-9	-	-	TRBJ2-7	CASSSWQVYEQYF	TGTGCCAGCAGCTCCTGGCAGGTCTACGAGCAGTACTTC
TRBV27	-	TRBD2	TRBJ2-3	CASSSRDYRTDTQYF	TGTGCCAGCAGTAGCCGGGACTACCGCACAGATACGCAGTATTTT
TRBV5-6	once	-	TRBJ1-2	CASSLGARGANYGYTF	TGTGCCAGCAGCTTGGGGGCAAGGGGAGCTAACTATGGCTACACCTTC
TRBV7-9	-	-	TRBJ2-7	CASRQDTSYEQYF	TGTGCCAGCAGACAAGACACTTCCTACGAGCAGTACTTC
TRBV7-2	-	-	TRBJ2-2	CAGHRISSNTGELFF	TGTGCCGGCCACAGGATATCTTCGAACACCGGGGAGCTGTTTTTT
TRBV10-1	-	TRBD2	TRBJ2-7	CASSDSGRSYEQYF	TGCGCCAGCAGTGATAGCGGGAGGTCCTACGAGCAGTACTTC
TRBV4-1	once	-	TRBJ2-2	CASSQFPRRKNTGELFF	TGCGCCAGCAGCCAATTTCCGCGGCGGAAGAACACCGGGGAGCTGTTTTTT
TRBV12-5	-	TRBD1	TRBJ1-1	CASGPGTGRNEAFF	TGTGCTAGTGGCCCCGGGACAGGGAGGAATGAAGCTTTCTTT
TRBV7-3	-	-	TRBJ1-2	CASSLDGHGGYTF	TGTGCCAGCAGCTTGGACGGGCACGGGGGCTACACCTTC
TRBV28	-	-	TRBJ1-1	CASSLFPGNTEAFF	TGTGCCAGCAGTTTATTTCCGGGGAACACTGAAGCTTTCTTT
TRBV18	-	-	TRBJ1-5	CASSPSPGNQPQHF	TGTGCCAGCTCACCATCCCCCGGCAATCAGCCCCAGCATTTT
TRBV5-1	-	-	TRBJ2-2	CASSLDGYANTGELFF	TGCGCCAGCAGCTTGGATGGGTACGCGAACACCGGGGAGCTGTTTTTT
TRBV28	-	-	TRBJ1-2	CASALAGANYGYTF	TGTGCCAGCGCCCTTGCGGGGGCTAACTATGGCTACACCTTC
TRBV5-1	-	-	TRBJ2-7	CASSLVPNPYEQYF	TGCGCCAGCAGCTTGGTACCGAACCCCTACGAGCAGTACTTC
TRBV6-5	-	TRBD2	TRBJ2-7	CASSPPGLASHEQYF	TGTGCCAGCAGCCCTCCGGGACTAGCTTCCCACGAGCAGTACTTC
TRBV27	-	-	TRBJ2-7	CAHPGGRHEQYF	TGTGCCCACCCCGGGGGGCGGCACGAGCAGTACTTC
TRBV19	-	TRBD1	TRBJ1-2	CASSRTGTGYGYTF	TGTGCCAGTAGTAGAACCGGGACAGGGTATGGCTACACCTTC
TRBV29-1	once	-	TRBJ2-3	CSVGRAPSTDTQYF	TGCAGCGTTGGGAGGGCGCCTAGCACAGATACGCAGTATTTT
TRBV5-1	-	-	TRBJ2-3	CASSLAGGTSTDTQYF	TGCGCCAGCAGCTTGGCCGGCGGGACTAGCACAGATACGCAGTATTTT
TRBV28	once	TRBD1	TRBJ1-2	CASSIGTGSYGYTF	TGTGCCAGCAGTATTGGGACAGGGTCCTATGGCTACACCTTC
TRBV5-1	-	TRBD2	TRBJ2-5	CASSWGTSGRETQYF	TGCGCCAGCAGCTGGGGGACTAGCGGGCGAGAGACCCAGTACTTC
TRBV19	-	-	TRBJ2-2	CASDRLNTGELFF	TGTGCCAGTGACAGGCTTAACACCGGGGAGCTGTTTTTT
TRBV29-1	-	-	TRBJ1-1	CSVVQNTEAFF	TGCAGCGTTGTTCAGAACACTGAAGCTTTCTTT
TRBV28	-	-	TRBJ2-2	CASSAPNTGELFF	TGTGCCAGCAGTGCTCCCAACACCGGGGAGCTGTTTTTT
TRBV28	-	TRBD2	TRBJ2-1	CASSPLAGLYNEQFF	TGTGCCAGCAGTCCTCTAGCGGGCCTTTACAATGAGCAGTTCTTC
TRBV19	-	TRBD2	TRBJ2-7	CASSSTSGRMYEQYF	TGTGCCAGTAGTTCGACTAGCGGGAGGATGTACGAGCAGTACTTC
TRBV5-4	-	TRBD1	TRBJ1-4	CASSAGQGSFTKLFF	TGTGCCAGCAGCGCGGGACAGGGTTCGTTCACCAAACTGTTTTTT
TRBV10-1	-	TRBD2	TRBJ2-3	CASSEVNAGVSDTQYF	TGCGCCAGCAGTGAGGTTAACGCGGGAGTGTCAGATACGCAGTATTTT
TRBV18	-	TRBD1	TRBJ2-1	CASPQGQGAYNEQFF	TGTGCCAGCCCCCAGGGACAGGGGGCTTACAATGAGCAGTTCTTC
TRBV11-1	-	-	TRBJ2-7	CASSFDWESYEQYF	TGTGCCAGCAGCTTCGATTGGGAGTCCTACGAGCAGTACTTC
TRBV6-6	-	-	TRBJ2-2	CASNSGGELFF	TGTGCCAGCAACTCCGGCGGGGAGCTGTTTTTT
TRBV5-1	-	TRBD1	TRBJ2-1	CASSQRTGMGEQFF	TGCGCCAGCAGCCAACGGACAGGAATGGGCGAGCAGTTCTTC
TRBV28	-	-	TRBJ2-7	CASSLTKGYEQYF	TGTGCCAGCAGTTTAACAAAGGGCTACGAGCAGTACTTC
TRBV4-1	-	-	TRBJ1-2	CASSQPRDGNYGYTF	TGCGCCAGCAGCCAACCCCGGGACGGTAACTATGGCTACACCTTC
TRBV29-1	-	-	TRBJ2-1	CSVGPFYTDEQFF	TGCAGCGTTGGGCCCTTTTACACGGATGAGCAGTTCTTC
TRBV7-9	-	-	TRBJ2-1	CASSFLQRKQFF	TGTGCCAGCAGCTTCCTCCAGAGAAAACAGTTCTTC
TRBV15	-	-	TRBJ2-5	CATSQSYTPETQYF	TGTGCCACCAGTCAGTCATACACCCCAGAGACCCAGTACTTC
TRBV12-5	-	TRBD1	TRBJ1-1	CASGHDLRGRTEAFF	TGTGCTAGTGGTCATGACCTCAGGGGGCGCACTGAAGCTTTCTTT
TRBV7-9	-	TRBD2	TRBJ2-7	CASRPSGSVHEQYF	TGTGCCAGCAGGCCCAGCGGGAGTGTCCACGAGCAGTACTTC
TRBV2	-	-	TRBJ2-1	CASSSSGTGAGEQFF	TGTGCCAGCAGCTCTAGCGGGACAGGGGCCGGAGAGCAGTTCTTC
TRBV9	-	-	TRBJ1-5	CASSVTGNQPQHF	TGTGCCAGCAGCGTGACAGGCAATCAGCCCCAGCATTTT
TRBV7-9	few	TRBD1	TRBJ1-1	CASSPRQGMNTEAFF	TGTGCCAGCAGCCCCCGACAGGGGATGAACACTGAAGCTTTCTTT